The present T cell receptor (beta chain) was sequenced within a study of monozygotic twins with inflammatory bowel disease. Points from the study as a whole: Different T cell subtypes could not be distinguished. Variability in patient repertoires may have come partly from differing immunosuppressive treatments.

The CDR3 is 15 amino acids. The V gene's germline CDR1 is DFQATT and CDR2 SNEGSKA (reference sequence). A word on this clonotype: Its target is unknown.

It was approximately 4,000 ng of total RNA that each TCR library used. TCRdb derives one entry per CDR3 protein from the 5' RACE reads, leaving out DNA. The sample spans around 450,000 distinct CDR3 sequences; the ten largest clones claim more than 2%. This rearrangement joins TRBV20-1 to TRBJ2-3; TCRdb calls TRBD2, which cannot be checked without DNA. This receptor was obtained from a human donor with ulcerative colitis or Crohn's disease, or a healthy co-twin of an affected twin (not recorded which). Sample: blood. CDR3 loop: CSAHSGRGLTDTQYF.